The following is a T cell receptor (beta chain) sequence with its context. Its antigen remains unknown. The assay was immunoSEQ multiplex PCR, and TCRdb's table has in-frame clones only and misses some. Of approximately 38,000 clones listed, more than 60% are singletons. Described time point: cycle 4 day 1 (C4D1), after 6 weeks of nivolumab. Every one of the patients relapsed after autologous stem cell transplantation (brentuximab vedotin exposure was variable). Complete response, partial response or progressive disease was recorded as best response. This entry comes from a study of PD-1 blockade in classical Hodgkin lymphoma. Findings and caveats of the study: Diminished baseline TCR diversity has been reported in newly diagnosed patients relative to healthy donors. By C4D1 there was a significant rise in CD4+ TCR diversity but not in CD8+ TCR diversity. Complete responders started with a diversity level that resembled newly diagnosed patients at baseline.

The germline CDR1 and CDR2 sequences are MGHDK and SYGVNS. The CDR3 is 15 amino acids. V dropped 3 bases and J dropped 4 bases, with 15 bases sitting between them. Source: peripheral blood mononuclear cells (PBMCs), taken before the fourth cycle of nivolumab. The chain joins TRBV25-1 to TRBJ1-2; D is undetermined. The origin of this receptor is a human donor with classical Hodgkin lymphoma. In nucleotides, the CDR3 is TGTGCCAGCAGTGATTTCTACAGTTGGGGCTATGGCTACACCTTC. This encodes CASSDFYSWGYGYTF.